This TCR beta chain was captured by sequencing in a study of T cells in narcolepsy (dated by TCRdb to between 2017 and 2018). Describing the broader study: Patients with narcolepsy type 1 or type 2 (NT1, NT2) were enrolled in the study together with healthy control donors. The study used TCR Vbeta sequencing to track clonotypes in blood and CSF while looking for autoreactive T cells in narcolepsy patients that target self-antigens of hypocretin neurons (hypocretin, TRIB2). The paper's findings and limits, for the study overall: Autoreactive clonotypes were reported to be detected serially in the blood of the same patients and of different patients, but not in the blood of healthy controls. Plots that compared CSF and blood CD4+ T cell clonotypes from the same patient highlighted HCRT-specific and TRIB2-specific autoreactive clonotypes.

To allow TCR Vbeta sequencing and a comparison with CSF CD8+ T cells, memory CD8+ T cells were sorted ex vivo from the blood of patients. Libraries were made using the immunoSEQ multiplex PCR assay. What TCRdb holds here is the immuneACCESS table cut down to in-frame rearrangements. Part of the clones is not present; checked against another copy, under half of the missing clones reflect an unresolved V gene, and the others are unexplained. This sample lists around 8,000 clones; about 56% were detected once. Clones ranked in the top ten supply 20% to 25% of the sample. In the germline V gene, CDR1 corresponds to MRHNA and CDR2 to SNTAGT. V lost 1 base and J lost 4 bases, and the count of bases not matched to a germline gene is 7. The CDR3, from cysteine to phenylalanine, totals 16 residues. Just the 48-base CDR3 DNA is kept, in frame starting at base 1. For this clone: Its antigen has not been determined. Base qualities are missing; no much larger clone stands one base away.

The sequence joins TRBV6-4 to TRBJ2-3, and 8 junctional nucleotides match TRBD2. The TCR sequence derives from a human donor with narcolepsy. The sequencing sample was made of CD45RA- memory CD8+ T cells from PBMCs. The label giving this sample's cell subset or site can be read as: memory T cells sorted ex vivo from peripheral blood. The DNA sequence is given as TGTGCCAGCAGTGACTTTGGGACTAGAGGCCCAGATACGCAGTATTTT. This encodes CASSDFGTRGPDTQYF.